This T cell receptor (beta chain) was captured by sequencing in a study of T cell repertoires in cytomegalovirus infection. Study context: Alongside well-studied HLA-B-restricted CMV epitopes, recently identified HLA-C-restricted CMV epitopes were also used.

A word on this clonotype: Its antigen is undetermined.

TCRdb used MiXCR to reprocess the reads, holding one entry per CDR3 protein. This sample has about 900,000 distinct CDR3 sequences; roughly 31% occur once, and the top ten carry over 13%. Points from the study as a whole: Clonotypes of TCR beta that were HLA-C-restricted and CMV-specific dominated the ex vivo response. Cumulative frequency (of public TCR beta family members) identified carriers of CMV plus the relevant HLA.

This specimen consisted of cultured CD8+ T cells from PBMCs, obtained from culture after CMV antigen stimulation. This receptor was taken from a human donor in good health (CMV status not recorded). Some clones in this sample may be carry-over from other donors' samples.

The CDR3 sequence is CASSLNGDGYTF. The DNA of the CDR3 is TGTGCCAGCAGTTTGAACGGGGATGGCTACACCTTC. The gene calls are TRBV12-3 or TRBV12-4 and TRBJ1-2; no clear D. Trimming cost V 3 bases and J 6 bases, with 8 bases left between them. This CDR3 is 12 amino acids long.